The T cell receptor beta chain described here comes from a study of cytomegalovirus exposure and HLA in healthy donors. This cohort consisted of healthy bone marrow donors. Donors counted as nominally healthy when sampled, yet unrecorded immune exposures were likely. In the PCR, 60 Vbeta and 13 Jbeta primers were used. Libraries were prepared by immunoSEQ multiplex PCR; TCRdb keeps only in-frame clonotypes and omits some of them. The table records around 150,000 clones, around 84% of them present only once. In the case of this clone: Its antigen is undetermined.

Study findings and constraints: High sensitivity and specificity were reportedly achieved when the classifier diagnosed cytomegalovirus status. Several of the most significant clusters were apparently associated with common viral pathogens in a later analysis.

Sequencing was done on a sample of PBMCs. This TCR derives from a man younger than 35 in good health and CMV-seronegative.

As DNA, the CDR3 is TGTGCCAGCAGCTTTCTAGCGGGAGGTACAGATACGCAGTATTTT. Protein product: CASSFLAGGTDTQYF. The rearrangement links TRBV7-9 to TRBJ2-3, with TRBD2 matching over 11 bases. CDR1 and CDR2 (germline): SEHNR, FQNEAQ (reference sequence). Germline trimming cut 3 bases from V and 3 bases from J; bases unmatched to any gene: 2. The CDR3 totals 15 residues.